The 24 T cell receptor beta chains in this list originate from one sample, sequenced in a study of sequential checkpoint blockade in melanoma. Treatment: randomized to nivolumab then ipilimumab (arm A) or the reverse (arm B). The protocol was immunoSEQ multiplex PCR, while the TCRdb copy is restricted to in-frame clones and leaves out a portion. The sample lists approximately 18,000 clones, roughly 72% occurring once. The sample was CD8+ T cells sorted from blood (inferred from file names), taken from a patient given nivolumab and ipilimumab in sequence. The receptors were sampled from a human donor with melanoma.

V and J are TRBV6-6 and TRBJ1-2; 7 bases map to TRBD1. In germline, CDR1 is MNHNY, CDR2 SVGAGI (reference sequence). V shed 3 bases, J shed 7 bases, and the junction held 8 bases outside the gene matches. The CDR3 loop spans 14 amino acids. In DNA, the CDR3 is TGTGCCAGCAGTTATCTTGTGACAGGGTCTGGCTACACCTTC. Protein: CASSYLVTGSGYTF.

This sequence joins TRBV11-2 and TRBJ2-7; a weak D match, TRBD1 (7 bases). V lost 5 bases and J 3 bases, leaving 17 bases between the germline ends. From germline, CDR1 is SGHAT and CDR2 FQNNGV. The CDR3 runs 15 residues. The CDR3 region is CASSIGGTADYEQYF. The CDR3 DNA reads as TGTGCCAGCAGCATTGGGGGGACAGCAGACTACGAGCAGTACTTC.

CDR3: CASTTGNYGYTF. The CDR3 DNA is TGTGCCAGCACGACAGGGAACTATGGCTACACCTTC. The genes are TRBV28 and TRBJ1-2; the match to TRBD1 covers 7 bases. Trimming at V came to 7 bases and at J to 2 bases, leaving 1 base not matched to a gene. CDR3 size: 12 residues. Germline assignment: CDR1 MDHEN and CDR2 SYDVKM.

The chain combines TRBV6-6 with TRBJ2-3; D unresolved. Germline V gene data show CDR1 as MNHNY and CDR2 as SVGAGI (reference sequence). The CDR3 runs to 12 residues. Between the trimmed V and J ends, which lost 6 bases and 3 bases, there was a span of 7 bases. The CDR3 DNA reads as TGTGCCAGCAGATCCTTTACAGATACGCAGTATTTT. Protein product: CASRSFTDTQYF.

The chain has TRBV6-1 and TRBJ1-2; 11 bases match TRBD1. The CDR3 spans 14 residues. Trimming took 7 bases from V and 2 from J; bases not matched to a gene: 3. Looked up from germline, CDR1 is MNHNS and CDR2 is SASEGT. The CDR3 loop reads CASTRTGGNYGYTF. DNA for the CDR3: TGTGCCAGCACGAGGACAGGGGGCAACTATGGCTACACCTTC.

J is TRBJ2-5 and V is TRBV27, with TRBD1 matching over 9 bases. The J call may be faulty, since TRBJ2-7 better matches the DNA end. Germline lookup yields CDR1 MNHEY and CDR2 SMNVEV (reference sequence). The CDR3 runs 14 residues. The CDR3 is CASSLRTGAYEQYF. CDR3 DNA sequence: TGTGCCAGCAGTTTGCGGACAGGGGCCTACGAGCAGTACTTC.

The chain employs TRBV13 and TRBJ2-7; D perhaps matches TRBD1 (6 bases). V lost 1 base, J lost 0 bases, and 13 bases lay in between. The CDR3 is 16 residues long. Germline V lookup: CDR1 PRHDT, CDR2 FYEKMQ (reference sequence). In DNA form, the CDR3 reads TGTGCCAGCAGCTTAGTGCTGGGACAAGGCTCCTACGAGCAGTACTTC. This translates into CASSLVLGQGSYEQYF.

This clone was detected only a few times. This chain joins TRBV7-9 and TRBJ1-1; D is ambiguous. V was trimmed by 1 base and J by 0 bases, leaving 9 bases between them. Germline V CDR1 and CDR2: SEHNR, FQNEAQ (reference sequence). This CDR3 is built from 15 residues. Here the CDR3 reads CASSLVTDVNTEAFF. CDR3 coding DNA: TGTGCCAGCAGCTTAGTCACAGATGTGAACACTGAAGCTTTCTTT.

The chain combines TRBV10-3 with TRBJ1-1; 7 bases align to TRBD1. With V trimmed by 6 bases and J by 1 base, 5 bases remained unmatched. This CDR3 comprises 14 residues. CDR1 is ENHRY, CDR2 SYGVKD, per germline. CDR3 in amino acids: CAISDTGANTEAFF. CDR3 in DNA: TGTGCCATCAGCGACACAGGGGCGAACACTGAAGCTTTCTTT.

The chain employs TRBV7-8 and TRBJ1-1, with D uncertain. V shed 2 bases and J shed 6 bases, with 16 bases lying between them. CDR3 size: 15 residues. Germline V gene data show CDR1 as SGHVS and CDR2 as FQNEAQ. Here the CDR3 DNA reads TGTGCCAGCAGCTTATTTACCGATCTCGGGGCTGAAGCTTTCTTT. Protein product: CASSLFTDLGAEAFF.

This chain uses TRBV28 with TRBJ1-1, with D possibly being TRBD1 (6 bases). Germline lookup yields CDR1 MDHEN and CDR2 SYDVKM. This CDR3 region has 14 residues. The ends were cut back, 3 bases at V and 3 bases at J, with 11 bases in the middle. The DNA for the CDR3 is TGTGCCAGCAGTTTCGGGGGGCTGTACACTGAAGCTTTCTTT. Translating it yields CASSFGGLYTEAFF. Filled out from reference TRBV28 and TRBJ1-1, the complete variable domain reads DVKVTQSSRYLVKRTGEKVFLECVQDMDHENMFWYRQDPGLGLRLIYFSYDVKMKEKGDIPEGYSVSREKKERFSLILESASTNQTSMYLCASSFGGLYTEAFFGQGTRLTVV.

This clone was detected only a few times. This rearrangement joins TRBV5-8 to TRBJ2-7; 7 nucleotides line up with TRBD1. CDR1 and CDR2 (germline): SGHTS, YDEGEE. The CDR3 sequence is 14 residues long. Trimming cost V 3 bases and J 5 bases; bases outside gene matches: 8. This chain's CDR3 is CASSSYRGPDEQYF. The CDR3 DNA reads TGTGCCAGCAGCTCGTACAGGGGTCCGGACGAGCAGTACTTC.

The chain recombines TRBV29-1 with TRBJ1-2, with D tentatively TRBD1 (6 bases). The CDR3 spans 15 residues. V was clipped by 6 bases and J by 5 bases, with 22 bases between them. The germline gives CDR1 SQVTM, CDR2 ANQGSEA. The CDR3 sequence is CSVFTFDRTDYGYTF. In DNA, the CDR3 is TGCAGCGTCTTCACCTTCGACAGGACTGATTATGGCTACACCTTC.

This chain links TRBV25-1 with TRBJ2-7; D gene ambiguous. Germline loops: CDR1 MGHDK, CDR2 SYGVNS. This CDR3 region has 14 residues. The CDR3 coding sequence is TGTGCAAGCCAGGCGTCCCCCCTTGCCTACGAGCAGTACTTC. This codes for CASQASPLAYEQYF.

This clone has just a few counts. The gene calls are TRBV13 and TRBJ2-7; TRBD1 is a possible D gene (5 bases). This CDR3 has 11 residues. V was pared by 4 bases and J by 7 bases, with 8 bases between. Per germline, CDR1 PRHDT and CDR2 FYEKMQ (reference sequence). The CDR3 region is CASSSRGEQYF. In DNA, the CDR3 is TGTGCCAGCAGCTCTAGGGGAGAGCAGTACTTC.

As regards this clone: A read error may be the cause here, since a much bigger clone is one base away. Other DNA sequences within the sample encode an identical CDR3. The CDR3: CASRPSVAGAYNEQFF. The CDR3 DNA is TGCGCCAGCAGACCGTCGGTGGCGGGGGCCTACAATGAGCAGTTCTTC. The chain carries TRBV4-1 and TRBJ2-1, with 7 bases fitting TRBD2. The CDR3 loop spans 16 amino acids. Germline loops: CDR1 MGHRA, CDR2 YSYEKL. Germline trimming cut 6 bases from V and 2 bases from J; bases unmatched to any gene: 10.

The V call is TRBV27, the J call TRBJ2-5, with 9 bases aligning to TRBD2. V dropped 1 base and J dropped 5; count of bases not matched to a gene: 2. CDR1 is MNHEY and CDR2 is SMNVEV in the germline V gene (reference sequence). This CDR3 is built from 14 residues. CDR3 in DNA: TGTGCCAGCAGTTTATTAGCGGGAGCTGAGACCCAGTACTTC. Encoded protein: CASSLLAGAETQYF.

The chain couples TRBV27 to TRBJ1-1; weak D call: TRBD1 (6 bases). The V and J ends lost 6 bases and 3 bases respectively, with 14 bases between them. CDR1 MNHEY and CDR2 SMNVEV come from the germline V gene (reference sequence). CDR3 length equals 14 residues. The CDR3 nucleotides are TGTGCCAGCAGCCCGAGGGGGGGGGACACTGAAGCTTTCTTT. This sequence encodes CASSPRGGDTEAFF.

The chain joins TRBV11-2 to TRBJ1-2, with 11 bases aligning to TRBD1. There are 11 residues in the CDR3. The germline CDR1 and CDR2 sequences are SGHAT and FQNNGV. CDR3 residues: CATQGTGGCTF. CDR3 coding DNA: TGTGCAACTCAGGGGACAGGGGGTTGCACCTTC.

This clone was counted once. V usage is TRBV12-5 and J usage is TRBJ1-1, with D hard to call. The V end lost 1 base, the J end lost 3 bases, and 9 bases lay between the germline ends. Germline V gives CDR1 LGHNT, CDR2 FRNRAP. The CDR3 extends over 14 amino acids. The CDR3 bases are TGTGCTAGTGGTTTGGCCCAACAGCACACTGAAGCTTTCTTT. Translated: CASGLAQQHTEAFF.

The rearrangement uses TRBV7-2 and TRBJ2-7; 7 bases match TRBD1. The J segment lost 4 bases and the V segment lost 5 bases, leaving 8 bases of the junction unmatched. This CDR3 has 14 amino acids. Germline values: CDR1 SGHTA, CDR2 FQGNSA. The CDR3 sequence is CASSPAPGQYEQYF. CDR3 DNA: TGTGCCAGCAGCCCAGCCCCGGGACAGTACGAGCAGTACTTC.

Only a few counts were recorded for this clone. The V gene is TRBV6-4, the J gene TRBJ2-3; the match to TRBD1 covers 7 bases. V dropped 0 bases and J dropped 1; count of bases not matched to a gene: 1. The length of the CDR3 is 15 residues. Germline V gives CDR1 MRHNA, CDR2 SNTAGT. CDR3 amino acids: CASSDSQGGTDTQYF. The DNA for the CDR3 is TGTGCCAGCAGTGACTCGCAGGGGGGCACAGATACGCAGTATTTT.

This chain links TRBV19 with TRBJ2-7; TRBD1 matches 7 bases. CDR1 and CDR2 (germline): LNHDA, SQIVND (reference sequence). This CDR3 spans 13 amino acids. Trimming cost V 6 bases and J 5 bases; bases outside gene matches: 7. The CDR3 nucleotides read TGTGCCAGTAGCACCGGGACAGCGAACGAGCAGTACTTC. Translating it yields CASSTGTANEQYF.

The rearrangement uses TRBV11-2 and TRBJ2-7, with unresolved D. The CDR3 spans 12 residues. V lost 3 bases, J lost 5 bases, and 8 bases lay in between. CDR1 and CDR2 (germline): SGHAT, FQNNGV. The CDR3 is CASSFASDEQYF. The CDR3 DNA follows: TGTGCCAGCAGCTTTGCATCGGACGAGCAGTACTTC.